This T cell receptor (beta chain) was observed in a study of lymphopenia after photon versus proton radiotherapy. Study-wide points: Survival link was tested only in deceased patients; proton benefit remains a possibility. Under photons, naive T cells and diversity fell while effector/memory populations rose.

Some clones are missing from TCRdb's copy, which holds only in-frame ones; the method was immunoSEQ multiplex PCR. Of about 83,000 clones in the sample, around 83% were seen once. Concerning this clone: Its antigen is still unknown.

Germline values: CDR1 MDHEN, CDR2 SYDVKM. The germline V and J ends were trimmed by 5 bases and 5 bases, with 20 bases remaining between them. This CDR3 is built from 16 residues. Here the sequenced sample was peripheral blood, taken from a patient treated with proton-based radiotherapy. V usage is TRBV28 and J usage is TRBJ2-3; D gene uncertain. The receptor comes from a man in his fifties or sixties with pancreatic cancer. The CDR3 nucleotides are TGTGCCAGCAGTGGGATGGGGTTAGGAGTCATAGATACGCAGTATTTT. This codes for CASSGMGLGVIDTQYF.